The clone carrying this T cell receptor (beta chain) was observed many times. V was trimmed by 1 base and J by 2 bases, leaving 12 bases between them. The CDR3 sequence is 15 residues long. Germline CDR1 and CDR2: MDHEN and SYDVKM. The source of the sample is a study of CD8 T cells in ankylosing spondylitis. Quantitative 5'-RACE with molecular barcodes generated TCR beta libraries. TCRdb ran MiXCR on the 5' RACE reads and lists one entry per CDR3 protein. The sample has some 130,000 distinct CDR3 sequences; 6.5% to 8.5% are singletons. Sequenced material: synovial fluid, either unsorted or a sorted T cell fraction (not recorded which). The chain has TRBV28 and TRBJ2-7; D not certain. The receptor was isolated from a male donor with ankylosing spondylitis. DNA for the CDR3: TGTGCCAGCAGTTTATCACGGATGTACACCTACGAGCAGTACTTC. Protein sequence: CASSLSRMYTYEQYF.